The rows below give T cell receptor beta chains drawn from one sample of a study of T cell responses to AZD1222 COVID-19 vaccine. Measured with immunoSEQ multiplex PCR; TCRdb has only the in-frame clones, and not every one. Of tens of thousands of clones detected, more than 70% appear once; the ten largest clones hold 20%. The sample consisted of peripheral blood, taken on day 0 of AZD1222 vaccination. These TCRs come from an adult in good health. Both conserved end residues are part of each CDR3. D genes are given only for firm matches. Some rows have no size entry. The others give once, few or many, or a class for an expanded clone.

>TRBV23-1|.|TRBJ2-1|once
CASSQTDSSNEQFF
TGCGCCAGCAGTCAAACCGACAGTTCCAATGAGCAGTTCTTC
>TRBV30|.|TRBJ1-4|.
CAWTNPGSKGEKLFF
TGTGCCTGGACCAACCCAGGGTCTAAGGGGGAAAAACTGTTTTTT
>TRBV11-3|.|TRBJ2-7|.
CASNVVETVHEQYF
TGTGCCAGCAACGTCGTCGAGACTGTACACGAGCAGTACTTC
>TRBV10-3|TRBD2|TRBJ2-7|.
CAISGVGTSTSYEQYF
TGTGCCATCAGTGGAGTAGGGACTAGCACCTCCTACGAGCAGTACTTC
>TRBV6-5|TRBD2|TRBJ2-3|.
CASTAGVTADTQYF
TGTGCCAGTACAGCGGGAGTCACGGCAGATACGCAGTATTTT
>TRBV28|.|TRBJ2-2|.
CASSPGVGSGELFF
TGTGCCAGCAGTCCCGGGGTAGGGTCCGGGGAGCTGTTTTTT
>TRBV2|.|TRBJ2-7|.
CASSLGRYEQYF
TGTGCCAGCAGTTTAGGACGCTACGAGCAGTACTTC
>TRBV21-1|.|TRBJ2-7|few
CASSTTATPGAPRAEQYF
TGTGCCAGCAGCACTACCGCCACCCCGGGGGCCCCTCGGGCCGAGCAGTACTTC
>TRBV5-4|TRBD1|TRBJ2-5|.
CASSSGQGYQETQYF
TGTGCCAGCAGCTCTGGACAGGGCTACCAAGAGACCCAGTACTTC
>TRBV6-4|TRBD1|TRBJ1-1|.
CASSDSTRTGWDTEAFF
TGTGCCAGCAGTGACTCGACTCGGACAGGATGGGACACTGAAGCTTTCTTT
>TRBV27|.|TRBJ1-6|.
CASSNRRNSPLHF
TGTGCCAGCAGTAATAGGAGAAATTCACCCCTCCACTTT
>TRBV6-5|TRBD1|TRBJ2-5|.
CASSYSQTRGSTQYF
TGTGCCAGCAGTTACTCGCAGACCAGGGGGTCGACCCAGTACTTC
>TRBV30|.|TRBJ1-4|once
CAWSDGSTNEKLFF
TGTGCCTGGAGTGATGGCTCAACTAATGAAAAACTGTTTTTT
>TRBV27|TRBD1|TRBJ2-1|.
CASGDRGDNEQFF
TGTGCCAGCGGGGACAGGGGGGACAATGAGCAGTTCTTC
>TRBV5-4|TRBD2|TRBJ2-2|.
CASSETSGGTGELFF
TGTGCCAGCAGCGAGACTAGCGGGGGTACCGGGGAGCTGTTTTTT
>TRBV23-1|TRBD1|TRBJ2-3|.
CASSRTGGNRHTQYF
TGCGCCAGCAGTAGAACAGGGGGGAATCGGCATACGCAGTATTTT
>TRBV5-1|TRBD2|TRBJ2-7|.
CASSSEGLAGGGTYEQYF
TGCGCCAGCAGCTCCGAGGGACTAGCGGGAGGTGGGACCTACGAGCAGTACTTC
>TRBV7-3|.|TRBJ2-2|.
CASSHASGLNAGELFF
TGTGCCAGCAGCCACGCCTCGGGGCTCAACGCCGGGGAGCTGTTTTTT
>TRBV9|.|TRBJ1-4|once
CASSGPRREKLFF
TGTGCCAGCAGCGGTCCCCGTCGCGAAAAACTGTTTTTT
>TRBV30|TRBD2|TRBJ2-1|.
CAWSSRILAGGYNEQFF
TGTGCCTGGAGTTCCCGTATACTAGCGGGCGGCTACAATGAGCAGTTCTTC
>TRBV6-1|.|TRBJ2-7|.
CASSDPSEGYGQYF
TGTGCCAGCAGTGACCCTAGTGAGGGGTACGGGCAGTACTTC
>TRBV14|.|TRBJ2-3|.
CASSQDEVRVSRVKGTDTQYF
TGTGCCAGCAGCCAAGATGAGGTACGTGTGAGCCGGGTCAAGGGGACAGATACGCAGTATTTT
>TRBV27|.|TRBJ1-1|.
CASSLGAEAFF
TGTGCCAGCAGTTTAGGCGCGGAGGCTTTCTTT
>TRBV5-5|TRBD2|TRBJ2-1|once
CASSPPGLAGGRNEQFF
TGTGCCAGCAGCCCTCCCGGACTAGCGGGAGGCAGGAATGAGCAGTTCTTC
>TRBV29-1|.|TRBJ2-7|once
CSVGGNYEQYF
TGCAGCGTGGGGGGAAACTACGAGCAGTACTTC
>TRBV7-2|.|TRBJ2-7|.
CASSRIVRDEQYF
TGTGCCAGCAGCAGAATAGTAAGGGACGAGCAGTACTTC
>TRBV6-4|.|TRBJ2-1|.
CASSEGHNNEQFF
TGTGCCAGCAGTGAAGGCCACAACAATGAGCAGTTCTTC
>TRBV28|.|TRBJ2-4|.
CASTTQALAKNIQYF
TGTGCCAGCACTACCCAAGCTCTAGCCAAAAACATTCAGTACTTC
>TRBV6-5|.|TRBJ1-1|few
CASSPGTGQRAFF
TGTGCCAGCAGTCCCGGGACGGGCCAGAGGGCTTTCTTT
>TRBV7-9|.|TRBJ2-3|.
CASSLRGGSTDTQYF
TGTGCCAGCAGCTTACGTGGGGGGAGCACAGATACGCAGTATTTT
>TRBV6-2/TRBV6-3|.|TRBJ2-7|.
CASSNTGASYF
TGTGCCAGCAGTAACACGGGGGCATCGTACTTC
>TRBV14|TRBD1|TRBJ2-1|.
CASSERTGASYNEQFF
TGTGCCAGCAGCGAGCGGACAGGGGCATCCTACAATGAGCAGTTCTTC
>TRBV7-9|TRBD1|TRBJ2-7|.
CASSLTGTEYEQYF
TGTGCCAGCAGCTTAACCGGGACAGAGTACGAGCAGTACTTC
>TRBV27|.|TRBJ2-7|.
CASSLSAPYAGPSEQYF
TGTGCCAGCAGTTTATCTGCCCCCTACGCGGGTCCGAGCGAGCAGTACTTC
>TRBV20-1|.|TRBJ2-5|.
CSAETGLTQYF
TGCAGTGCGGAAACTGGCTTGACCCAGTACTTC
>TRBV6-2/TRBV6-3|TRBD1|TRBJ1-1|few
CASSRDRAFSEAFF
TGTGCCAGCAGCCGGGACAGGGCTTTTTCTGAAGCTTTCTTT
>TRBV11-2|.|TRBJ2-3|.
CASSLAEPSTDTQYF
TGTGCCAGCAGCTTAGCGGAGCCTAGCACAGATACGCAGTATTTT
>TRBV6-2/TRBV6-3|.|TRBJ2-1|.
CASSPGNSYNEQFF
TGTGCCAGCAGCCCGGGGAACTCCTACAATGAGCAGTTCTTC